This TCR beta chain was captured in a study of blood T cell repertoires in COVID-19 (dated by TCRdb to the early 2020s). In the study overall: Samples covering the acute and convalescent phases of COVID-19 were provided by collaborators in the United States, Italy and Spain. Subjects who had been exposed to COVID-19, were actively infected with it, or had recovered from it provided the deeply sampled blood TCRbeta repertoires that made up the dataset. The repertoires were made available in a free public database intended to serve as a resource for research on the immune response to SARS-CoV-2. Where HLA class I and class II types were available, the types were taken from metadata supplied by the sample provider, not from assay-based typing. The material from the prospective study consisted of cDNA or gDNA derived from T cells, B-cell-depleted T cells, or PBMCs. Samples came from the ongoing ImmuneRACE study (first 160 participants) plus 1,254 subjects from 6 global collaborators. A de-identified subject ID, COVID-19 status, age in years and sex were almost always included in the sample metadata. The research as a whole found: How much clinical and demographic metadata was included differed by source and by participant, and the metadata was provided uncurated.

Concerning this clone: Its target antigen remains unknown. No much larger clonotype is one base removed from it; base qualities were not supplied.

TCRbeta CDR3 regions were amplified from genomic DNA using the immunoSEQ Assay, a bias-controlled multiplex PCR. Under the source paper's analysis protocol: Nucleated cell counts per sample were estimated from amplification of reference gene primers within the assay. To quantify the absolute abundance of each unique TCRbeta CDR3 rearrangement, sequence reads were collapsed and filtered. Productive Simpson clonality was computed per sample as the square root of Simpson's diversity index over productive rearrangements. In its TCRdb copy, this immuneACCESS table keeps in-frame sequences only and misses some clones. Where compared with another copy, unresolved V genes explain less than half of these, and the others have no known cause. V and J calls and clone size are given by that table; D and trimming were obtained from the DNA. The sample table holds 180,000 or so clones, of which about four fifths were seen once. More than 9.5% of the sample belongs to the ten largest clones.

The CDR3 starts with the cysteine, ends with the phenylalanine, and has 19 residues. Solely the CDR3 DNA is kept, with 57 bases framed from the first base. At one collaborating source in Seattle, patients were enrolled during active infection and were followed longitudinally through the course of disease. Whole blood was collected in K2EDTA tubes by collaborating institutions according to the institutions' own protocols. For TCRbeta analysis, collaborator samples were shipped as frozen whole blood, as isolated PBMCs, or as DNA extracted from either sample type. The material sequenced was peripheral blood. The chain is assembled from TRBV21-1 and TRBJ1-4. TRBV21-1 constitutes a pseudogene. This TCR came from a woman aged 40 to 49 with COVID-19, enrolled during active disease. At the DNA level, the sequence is TGTGCCAGCAGCCCTGGGGTTCGGGGGAACCTCCCAACTAATGAAAAACTGTTTTTT. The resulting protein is CASSPGVRGNLPTNEKLFF.